Below, one TCR beta chain is given with its context. Its target is unknown. While unrecorded immune exposures were likely, the donors were nominally healthy when sampled. 60 Vbeta and 13 Jbeta primers were used in PCR. Clones were sequenced by immunoSEQ multiplex PCR, and TCRdb holds only the in-frame ones, with some missing. The table shows around 99,000 clones, with about 76% occurring only once. This sample was taken from a study of cytomegalovirus exposure and HLA in healthy donors. Losses at the gene ends were 6 bases for V and 4 bases for J; bases not matched to a gene: 5. The length of the CDR3 is 13 residues. Germline V gene data show CDR1 as MNHNS and CDR2 as SASEGT. Study-level results: Later analysis showed most CMV-associated TCR beta chains appearing HLA-restricted.

The V call is TRBV6-1, the J call TRBJ1-1; 7 bases are a match to TRBD1. The sequence was collected from a woman aged 25 to 39 in good health and CMV-seronegative. The sequenced sample was PBMCs. The CDR3 loop reads CASSYRGATEAFF. CDR3 in DNA: TGTGCCAGCAGCTACAGGGGCGCCACTGAAGCTTTCTTT.